The sequence of this T cell receptor beta chain was determined in a study of OX40 agonist ivuxolimab in advanced cancers. Background on the study: The study enrolled dose-escalation patients with hepatocellular carcinoma, melanoma, renal cell or head and neck cancer.

This CDR3 spans 16 amino acids. Germline V gene data show CDR1 as MRHNA and CDR2 as SNTAGT. The J segment lost 2 bases and the V segment lost 5 bases, leaving 9 bases of the junction unmatched. TCRdb's copy holds only in-frame clones and misses some; the assay was immunoSEQ multiplex PCR. The sample has some 80,000 clones; more than 90% are singletons. Regarding this clone: Its cognate antigen is unknown.

General study points: At 0.1 to 3.0 mg/kg and by week 6, clonal expansion occurred in CD4+ and CD8+ blood T cells.

The chain is built from TRBV6-4 and TRBJ2-7, with TRBD2 matching 10 bases. The clonotype originates from an adult with an advanced solid tumor such as melanoma, head and neck, liver or kidney cancer. Source: CD4+ or CD8+ T cells sorted from blood, taken in a trial of the OX40 agonist ivuxolimab. CDR3 bases: TGTGCCAGCAGTAAGTCTAGCGGGAGCTCTCCCTACGAGCAGTACTTC. The encoded protein is CASSKSSGSSPYEQYF.